Listed below are T cell receptor beta chains from one sample, sequenced in a study of blood T cell repertoires in COVID-19. Using immunoSEQ multiplex PCR, the repertoire was profiled, and TCRdb retains in-frame clones only, with some absent. The sample consists of fewer than 400,000 clones, 85% of them appearing once. Sequenced sample: PBMCs or T cells enriched from blood (not recorded which). The receptors shown here come from a woman aged 25 to 39 who had been exposed to COVID-19. The CDR3 runs from the conserved cysteine through the conserved F or W. The D gene is left open where the match is weak. Clone size appears in some rows only: once, few, many, or a class for an expanded clone.

TRBV7-8	NA	TRBJ1-1	TRBD1	TGTGCCAGCAGCTTAGAACAGGGGGCCACTGAAGCTTTCTTT	CASSLEQGATEAFF
TRBV12-3/TRBV12-4	NA	TRBJ1-1	NA	TGTGCCAGCAGTCCTACAGGGACTGAAGCTTTCTTT	CASSPTGTEAFF
TRBV3-1/TRBV3-2	NA	TRBJ1-1	TRBD1	TGTGCCAGCAGCCAACTACGTGGGACAGGGATGAACACTGAAGCTTTCTTT	CASSQLRGTGMNTEAFF
TRBV2	NA	TRBJ2-5	NA	TGTGCCAGCAGGGACTGGGCGGGTGAGACCCAGTACTTC	CASRDWAGETQYF
TRBV12-5	NA	TRBJ1-2	NA	TGTGCTAGTGGTTTGGGGTGGGGATCCGGACAGACCCTCTATGGCTACACCTTC	CASGLGWGSGQTLYGYTF
TRBV5-6	NA	TRBJ2-7	NA	TGTGCCAGCAGCTTGCGCGGAAACCCCTACGAGCAGTACTTC	CASSLRGNPYEQYF
TRBV18	NA	TRBJ2-7	NA	TGTGCCAGCTCACCCTTGGAGGGCAGCTCCTACGAGCAGTACTTC	CASSPLEGSSYEQYF
TRBV4-1	NA	TRBJ2-7	TRBD2	TGCGCCAGCAGAGCGGGAAGCTCCTACGAGCAGTACTTC	CASRAGSSYEQYF
TRBV19	once	TRBJ1-2	NA	TGTGCCAGTAGTGTAACAGGGTACGGCTACACCTTC	CASSVTGYGYTF
TRBV30	NA	TRBJ1-1	TRBD1	TGTGCCTCGGTAGAGTCCTGGACAGGGGGCATGAACACTGAAGCTTTCTTT	CASVESWTGGMNTEAFF
TRBV24-1	NA	TRBJ1-2	TRBD1	TGTGCCACCAGTGATTCATGGGCAGGGGGAACGACTAACTATGGCTACACCTTC	CATSDSWAGGTTNYGYTF
TRBV7-9	few	TRBJ1-3	NA	TGTGCCAGCAGCTTAGAAGCCTCTGGAAACACCATATATTTT	CASSLEASGNTIYF
TRBV10-2	once	TRBJ2-3	NA	TGCGCCAGCAGTCCGGGCACAGATACGCAGTATTTT	CASSPGTDTQYF
TRBV6-2/TRBV6-3	NA	TRBJ1-1	TRBD1	TGTGCCAGCAGTTACCTGGGGACAGGGGGGACTGAAGCTTTCTTT	CASSYLGTGGTEAFF
TRBV28	NA	TRBJ2-1	TRBD2	TGTGCCAGCAGTAACGGGGGGGCCTACTACAATGAGCAGTTCTTC	CASSNGGAYYNEQFF
TRBV6-5	NA	TRBJ2-1	TRBD2	TGTGCCAGCACTCCTAGCGGGAGTAGGAATGAGCAGTTCTTC	CASTPSGSRNEQFF
TRBV7-4	few	TRBJ2-1	TRBD2	TGTGCCAGCATCATGGGTCCTAGCGGGGGGGCCCGCAATGAGCAGTTCTTC	CASIMGPSGGARNEQFF
TRBV4-1	NA	TRBJ1-1	NA	TGCGCCAGCAGCCAAGAGGCGACAGATAACACTGAAGCTTTCTTT	CASSQEATDNTEAFF
TRBV5-5	NA	TRBJ1-1	TRBD1	TGTGCCAGCAGCGGTCGGACAGGGCGAGCTTTCTTT	CASSGRTGRAFF
TRBV29-1	NA	TRBJ1-1	TRBD1	TGCAGCGTCGGGCACAGGGGGCCCCGGAACACTGAAGCTTTCTTT	CSVGHRGPRNTEAFF
TRBV5-6	NA	TRBJ1-2	TRBD1	TGTGCCAGCAGCTTGCGACAGGGCGGCTATGGCTACACCTTC	CASSLRQGGYGYTF
TRBV7-2	once	TRBJ2-3	TRBD1	TGTGCCAGCAGCCAGGACAGGGGTTCAGATACGCAGTATTTT	CASSQDRGSDTQYF
TRBV7-3	NA	TRBJ1-2	TRBD1	TGTGCCAGCAGCTCACAGGGGCCGGGCTATGGCTACACCTTC	CASSSQGPGYGYTF
TRBV4-3	NA	TRBJ1-5	NA	TGCGCCAGCAGCCAAGATTACAATAGCAATCAGCCCCAGCATTTT	CASSQDYNSNQPQHF
TRBV7-9	once	TRBJ2-1	TRBD2	TGTGCCAGCAGCCTACCTCCAGCGGGAGTGAGGGGGAACAATGAGCAGTTCTTC	CASSLPPAGVRGNNEQFF
TRBV28	few	TRBJ1-5	NA	TGTGCCAGCAGTTTAAGTCTCAAAGGGAGTCAGCCCCAGCATTTT	CASSLSLKGSQPQHF
TRBV21-1	NA	TRBJ2-7	NA	TGTGCCAGCAGCAAAGCCGCTGTGGTGCGGTCCCCCTACGAGCAGTACTTC	CASSKAAVVRSPYEQYF
TRBV6-5	NA	TRBJ2-7	NA	TGTGCCAGCAGTCTCGGACAGCCCTACGAGCAGTACTTC	CASSLGQPYEQYF
TRBV12-3/TRBV12-4	NA	TRBJ1-1	NA	TGTGCCAGCAGTTCGTACGGGTACACTGAAGCTTTCTTT	CASSSYGYTEAFF
TRBV4-1	NA	TRBJ1-1	NA	TGCGCCAGCAGCCAAGAACAGACAGTGAACACTGAAGCTTTCTTT	CASSQEQTVNTEAFF
TRBV11-2	NA	TRBJ1-1	NA	TGTGCCAGCAGCTTAGATTTCGGGGTCTGGGGAGCTTTCTTT	CASSLDFGVWGAFF
TRBV5-1	NA	TRBJ1-6	NA	TGCGCCAGCAGCTCCACAGGCAATTCACCCCTCCACTTT	CASSSTGNSPLHF
TRBV5-6	NA	TRBJ2-1	NA	TGTGCCAGCAGCTTTCAGGGAACTGGTTACAATGAGCAGTTCTTC	CASSFQGTGYNEQFF
TRBV2	NA	TRBJ1-5	NA	TGTGCCAGCACAGTGGAAGGGGAGCCCCAGCATTTT	CASTVEGEPQHF
TRBV10-3	NA	TRBJ2-5	NA	TGTGCCATCAGTGAACCCGGGGTCCAAGAGACCCAGTACTTC	CAISEPGVQETQYF
TRBV5-4	few	TRBJ2-2	NA	TGTGCCAGCAGCTCGGGGGCGGGGGCGAGGCGAAACACCGGGGAGCTGTTTTTT	CASSSGAGARRNTGELFF
TRBV12-3/TRBV12-4	NA	TRBJ2-1	NA	TGTGCCAGCGTTCGCAGTGAATACAATGAGCAGTTCTTC	CASVRSEYNEQFF
TRBV3-1/TRBV3-2	NA	TRBJ2-7	NA	TGTGCCAGCAGCTCGTCGGGTGCTGGAGAGCAGTACTTC	CASSSSGAGEQYF
TRBV6-5	NA	TRBJ1-2	NA	TGTGCCAGCAGTCCAGACAGGTTCTATGGCTACACCTTC	CASSPDRFYGYTF
TRBV28	NA	TRBJ2-5	NA	TGTGCCAGCAGTTTGGTAGTGCGTGAGACCCAGTACTTC	CASSLVVRETQYF
TRBV25-1	NA	TRBJ2-7	TRBD1	TGTGCCAGCAGCGGGATAGGGGGCATGCAGTACTTC	CASSGIGGMQYF
TRBV29-1	NA	TRBJ1-2	NA	TGCAGCGTTTTGGGGCAGGACTATGGCTACACCTTC	CSVLGQDYGYTF
TRBV6-1	NA	TRBJ1-1	TRBD1	TGTGCCAGCAGTGATAGGGACAGGGGTGAAGCTTTCTTT	CASSDRDRGEAFF
TRBV10-1	NA	TRBJ2-5	TRBD1	TGCGCCAGCACCGCCCGACTCCTGGACAGGCCTCGGGAGACCCAGTACTTC	CASTARLLDRPRETQYF
TRBV7-9	NA	TRBJ1-5	TRBD1	TGTGCCAGCAGTTCGGACAGGGAGTTCAATCAGCCCCAGCATTTT	CASSSDREFNQPQHF
TRBV24-1	NA	TRBJ2-2	NA	TGTGCCACCCTCTCGCGTACCGGGGAGCTGTTTTTT	CATLSRTGELFF
TRBV30	NA	TRBJ1-1	NA	TGTGCCTGTAGCAGGGGTGAAGCTTTCTTT	CACSRGEAFF
TRBV5-1	NA	TRBJ1-5	TRBD1	TGCGCCAGTCCCGGGACAGGGCTCTCGGGTCAGCCCCAGCATTTT	CASPGTGLSGQPQHF